Listed here are 22 T cell receptor beta chains from one sample, sequenced in a study of blood T cell repertoires in COVID-19. TCRdb keeps only in-frame clones here, not all; method: immunoSEQ multiplex PCR. The table includes 200,000 to 250,000 clones, about nine tenths detected once. The sample taken for sequencing was PBMCs or T cells enriched from blood (not recorded which). The receptors here all came from a woman in her forties with acute COVID-19.

The chain carries TRBV4-3 and TRBJ1-1, with a tentative D call TRBD1 (5 bases). The CDR3 has 13 amino acids. Trimming shortened V by 4 bases and J by 5 bases, and 11 bases separated the two germline ends. The germline CDR1 and CDR2 sequences are LGHNA and YSLEER. Written as DNA, the CDR3 is TGCGCCAGCAGCCGCGTTCAGGGAACTGAAGCTTTCTTT. Its protein product is CASSRVQGTEAFF.

A note on this clone: The identical CDR3 is also encoded by other nucleotide sequences in the sample. DNA of the CDR3: TGTGCCAGCTCACCCAGCTCTGGGGCCAACGTCCTGACTTTC. Residues: CASSPSSGANVLTF. This chain connects TRBV18 to TRBJ2-6; D call uncertain. The germline gives CDR1 KGHSH, CDR2 LQKENI. With 3 bases removed from V and 0 bases from J, the gap between germline ends came to 3 bases. The CDR3 loop spans 14 amino acids.

The chain is built from TRBV7-8 and TRBJ1-1; TRBD1 agrees at 7 bases. The germline V gene has CDR1 SGHVS and CDR2 FQNEAQ. The CDR3 runs to 14 residues. J was trimmed by 7 bases and V by 5 bases; bases with no gene match: 10. The CDR3 protein is CASSQYRGIGEAFF. Here the CDR3 DNA reads TGTGCCAGCAGCCAATACAGGGGAATCGGTGAAGCTTTCTTT.

V gene TRBV5-6 combines with J gene TRBJ1-2; D is perhaps TRBD1 (5 bases). This CDR3 contains 12 residues. CDR1 and CDR2 from the germline V gene are SGHDT and YYEEEE. Trimming pared 9 bases from V and 3 bases from J, leaving 12 bases between. CDR3 protein: CATGGADYGYTF. CDR3 nucleotides: TGTGCCACGGGCGGGGCTGACTATGGCTACACCTTC.

The gene calls are TRBV28 and TRBJ2-3, with 9 bases that match TRBD1. The CDR3 totals 14 residues. Looked up from germline, CDR1 is MDHEN and CDR2 is SYDVKM. Trimming took 4 bases from V and 4 from J; bases not matched to a gene: 3. The CDR3 region is CASSSGQGSDTQYF. The CDR3 nucleotides are TGTGCCAGCAGTTCTGGACAGGGGTCAGATACGCAGTATTTT.

This chain joins TRBV15 and TRBJ1-5; D is possibly TRBD1 (5 bases). V lost 3 bases and J 4 bases, leaving 7 bases between the germline ends. The CDR3 is 13 amino acids. The germline CDR1 and CDR2 sequences are LNHNV and YYDKDF (reference sequence). The CDR3 bases are TGTGCCACCAGCAGGGACATTAATCAGCCCCAGCATTTT. Translating it yields CATSRDINQPQHF. Drawing the rest from reference TRBV15 and TRBJ1-5, the complete variable domain is DAMVIQNPRYQVTQFGKPVTLSCSQTLNHNVMYWYQQKSSQAPKLLFHYYDKDFNNEADTPDNFQSRRPNTSFCFLDIRSPGLGDTAMYLCATSRDINQPQHFGDGTRLSIL.

The chain recombines TRBV6-2 or TRBV6-3 with TRBJ2-3; D is perhaps TRBD1 (6 bases). Germline V gene data show CDR1 as MNHEY and CDR2 as SVGEGT. V gave up 3 bases and J gave up 2 bases, with 9 bases separating them. The CDR3 extends over 14 amino acids. DNA of the CDR3: TGTGCCAGCAGTTATCTGGGGGCCACAGATACGCAGTATTTT. It codes for CASSYLGATDTQYF.

This rearrangement joins TRBV18 to TRBJ1-2; maybe TRBD1 (5 bases). Trimming stripped 4 bases from V and 3 bases from J, with 6 bases between. This CDR3 spans 12 amino acids. Germline values: CDR1 KGHSH, CDR2 LQKENI. The CDR3 nucleotides are TGTGCCAGCTCACTAGGGGACTATGGCTACACCTTC. Translating gives CASSLGDYGYTF.

Only a few counts were recorded for this clone. Other DNA sequences in this sample translate to the same CDR3. This rearrangement joins TRBV19 to TRBJ1-2; TRBD1 might be the D (5 bases). This CDR3 has 13 amino acids. Germline assignment: CDR1 LNHDA and CDR2 SQIVND (reference sequence). Trimming removed 3 bases from V and 4 bases from J, with 9 bases in between. CDR3 nucleotides: TGTGCCAGTAGTATTCGTCAGGGCTATGGCTACACCTTC. This encodes CASSIRQGYGYTF.

The chain recombines TRBV27 with TRBJ1-6, with TRBD1 matching 9 bases. With V trimmed by 3 bases and J by 10 bases, 7 bases remained unmatched. The CDR3 totals 15 residues. Germline CDR1 and CDR2: MNHEY and SMNVEV (reference sequence). CDR3 residues: CASSFNGQGRSPLHF. CDR3 nucleotides: TGTGCCAGCAGTTTTAACGGACAGGGGCGGTCACCCCTCCACTTT.

A single count supports this clone. The chain joins TRBV3-1 (or the pseudogene TRBV3-2) to TRBJ1-3, with D possibly matching TRBD1 (6 bases). Germline V lookup: CDR1 LGHDT, CDR2 YNNKEL (reference sequence). The length of the CDR3 is 14 residues. The DNA of the CDR3 is TGTGCGCCGACCGGGACATTCTCTGGAAACACCATATATTTT. It encodes CAPTGTFSGNTIYF.

This chain uses TRBV3-1 (or the pseudogene TRBV3-2) with TRBJ1-5; D is uncertain. Germline V gene data show CDR1 as LGHDT and CDR2 as YNNKEL (reference sequence). Trimming removed 4 bases at V and 3 bases at J, with 7 bases between. The CDR3 contains 13 residues. This chain's CDR3 is CASSRQYNQPQHF. The CDR3 nucleotides are TGTGCCAGCAGCCGCCAGTACAATCAGCCCCAGCATTTT.

This clone occurred once. The CDR3, as DNA: TGTGCCAGCAGAATTTATTCCCAAGAGACCCAGTACTTC. Protein sequence: CASRIYSQETQYF. The chain links TRBV12-3 or TRBV12-4 to TRBJ2-5; no reliable D call. Trimming removed 6 bases at V and 1 base at J, with 9 bases between. This CDR3 region has 13 residues.

The gene calls are TRBV15 and TRBJ2-1, with D unclear. This CDR3 region has 13 residues. The germline gives CDR1 LNHNV, CDR2 YYDKDF (reference sequence). Trimming took 5 bases from V and 5 from J, leaving 10 bases between them. CDR3 DNA: TGTGCCACCAGCTCCCGACATGACAATGAGCAGTTCTTC. Its translation is CATSSRHDNEQFF.

The chain combines TRBV5-4 with TRBJ1-2; TRBD1 matches at 8 bases. The CDR3 length is 13 residues. Germline CDR1 reads SGHNT; CDR2 reads YYREEE (reference sequence). Trimming removed 4 bases from V and 10 bases from J; junction bases left unmatched: 9. The DNA for the CDR3 is TGTGCCAGCAGCGACAGGGGAACTTATTTCTACACCTTC. It translates to CASSDRGTYFYTF.

This sequence joins TRBV7-2 and TRBJ2-7, with a weak D call TRBD2 (6 bases). The length of the CDR3 is 17 residues. Trimming took off 2 bases at V and 7 bases at J, with 24 bases between the two ends. Germline V gene sequence: CDR1 SGHTA, CDR2 FQGNSA. For the CDR3, the DNA is TGTGCCAGCAGCTTAACTGCTGCGGGGTTGGGAAACCGGGAGCAGTACTTC. Its protein product is CASSLTAAGLGNREQYF.

The sample holds a few counts of this clone. At one end, the junction sequence differs from germline, possibly due to a read error. This chain connects TRBV18 to TRBJ2-1; 7 nucleotides align to TRBD2. The CDR3 consists of 15 residues. Germline loops: CDR1 KGHSH, CDR2 LQKENI. CDR3 nucleotide sequence: TGTGCCAGCTCACAAAGGGAGGGCTCCCACAATGAGCAGTTCTTC. Its protein product is CASSQREGSHNEQFF. Using reference TRBV18 and TRBJ2-1 for the parts outside the CDR3, the full variable domain is NAGVMQNPRHLVRRRGQEARLRCSPMKGHSHVYWYRQLPEEGLKFMVYLQKENIIDESGMPKERFSAEFPKEGPSILRIQQVVRGDSAAYFCASSQREGSHNEQFFGPGTRLTVL.

V and J are TRBV7-8 and TRBJ1-3; no firm D call. The germline CDR1 and CDR2 sequences are SGHVS and FQNEAQ. The length of the CDR3 is 14 residues. Between the trimmed V and J ends, which lost 3 bases and 0 bases, there was a span of 6 bases. The CDR3 DNA follows: TGTGCCAGCAGCTTTCATAGCTCTGGAAACACCATATATTTT. It is translated as CASSFHSSGNTIYF.

The genes are TRBV30 and TRBJ1-4, with 9 bases aligning to TRBD1. The CDR3 contains 15 residues. Germline V lookup: CDR1 GTSNPN, CDR2 SVGIG (reference sequence). V was clipped by 2 bases and J by 7 bases; unmatched bases: 8. CDR3 region: CAWSQGGTGSEKLFF. The CDR3 region has the DNA TGTGCCTGGAGTCAAGGGGGGACAGGGAGTGAAAAACTGTTTTTT.

This clone was detected only a few times. Other DNA sequences in this sample translate to the same CDR3. The V gene is TRBV29-1, the J gene TRBJ2-3, with 7 bases identical to TRBD2. Germline V lookup: CDR1 SQVTM, CDR2 ANQGSEA. The CDR3 sequence is 13 residues long. With 3 bases clipped from V and 1 base from J, the junction kept 1 base outside the gene matches. The DNA of the CDR3 is TGCAGCGTTGATGGGGGGGGCACAGATACGCAGTATTTT. Translating it yields CSVDGGGTDTQYF.

The genes are TRBV2 and TRBJ1-2, with 7 bases lining up with TRBD1. This CDR3 is built from 14 residues. The ends lost 9 bases at V and 4 bases at J; junction bases unmatched: 11. Germline V gene data show CDR1 as SNHLY and CDR2 as FYNNEI. DNA for the CDR3: TGTGCCAGGGAAACGACAGGGCTCGCCTATGGCTACACCTTC. Amino acid sequence: CARETTGLAYGYTF.

This chain uses TRBV18 with TRBJ1-1; D not resolved. Germline CDR1 is KGHSH and CDR2 is LQKENI. Trimming pared 3 bases from V and 0 bases from J, leaving 5 bases between. The CDR3 contains 13 residues. The CDR3 nucleotides read TGTGCCAGCTCACCTGAGATGAACACTGAAGCTTTCTTT. It translates to CASSPEMNTEAFF.